Reported below is one TCR beta chain. The target antigen is unknown. This sample is drawn from a study of T cells after yellow fever vaccination. TCRdb processed the 5' RACE reads anew with MiXCR; each CDR3 protein has one entry. Of roughly 300,000 distinct CDR3 sequences listed, about 8.3% were seen once; the top ten hold 15% to 20%. Germline V gene lookup returns CDR1 SGHTA and CDR2 FQGNSA. Unmatched junction bases numbered 3, after V lost 4 bases and J lost 4 bases. This CDR3 has 13 amino acids. General observations from the study: CD4 and CD8 compartments shared a small share of clonotypes, likely from convergent recombination.

This material consisted of PBMCs, taken about 49 days after the first yellow fever vaccination. This sequence originates from a man younger than 35 who received the YFV17D yellow fever vaccine. The chain links TRBV7-2 to TRBJ1-1, with 7 nucleotides matching TRBD1. The CDR3 nucleotides are TGTGCCAGCAGCTATACAGGGGCCACTGAAGCTTTCTTT. Translated: CASSYTGATEAFF.